What follows is one T cell receptor beta chain and its context. Original handling: The assay estimated nucleated cells by amplifying reference gene primers. Assay used: immunoSEQ multiplex PCR; TCRdb lists only in-frame clones, some missing. Clone size and V and J calls were adopted from that table, with D and trimming inferred from the DNA. The sample holds under 130,000 clones, around 90% seen once. Germline CDR1 and CDR2: SGHNT and YYREEE (reference sequence). V shed 4 bases and J 8 bases; nucleotides not matched to a gene: 11. The CDR3 contains 17 residues. This sample stems from a study of blood T cell repertoires in COVID-19. Looking at the study overall: Acute and convalescent COVID-19 samples came from the United States, Italy and Spain. T cells, B-cell-depleted T cells, or PBMCs provided the cDNA or gDNA that served as material.

The sequenced sample was peripheral blood. The sequence derives from a woman aged 80 or over in a cohort sampled during active COVID-19. The rearrangement links TRBV5-4 to TRBJ2-1; 14 bases match TRBD2. DNA for the CDR3: TGTGCCAGCAGCCTAGGACTAGCGGGGGGCCTACCGCATGAGCAGTTCTTC. Translating it yields CASSLGLAGGLPHEQFF.